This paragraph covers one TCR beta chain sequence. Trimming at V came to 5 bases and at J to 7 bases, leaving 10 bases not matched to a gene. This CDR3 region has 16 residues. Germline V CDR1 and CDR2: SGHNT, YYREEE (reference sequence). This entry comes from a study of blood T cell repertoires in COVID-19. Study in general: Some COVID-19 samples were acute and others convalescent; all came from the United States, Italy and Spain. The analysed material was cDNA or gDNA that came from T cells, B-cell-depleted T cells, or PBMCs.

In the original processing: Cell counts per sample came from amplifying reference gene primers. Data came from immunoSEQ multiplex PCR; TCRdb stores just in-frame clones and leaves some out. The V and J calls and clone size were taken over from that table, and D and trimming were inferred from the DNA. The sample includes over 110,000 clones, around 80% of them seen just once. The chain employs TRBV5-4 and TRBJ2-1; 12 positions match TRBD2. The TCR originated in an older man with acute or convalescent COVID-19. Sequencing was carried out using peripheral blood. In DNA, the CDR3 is TGTGCCAGCAGTTCCCGGACTAGCGGGGCGGGTAATGAGCAGTTCTTC. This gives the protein CASSSRTSGAGNEQFF.